These 17 T cell receptor beta chains were all obtained from the same sample, sequenced in a study of T-cell memory formation after mild COVID-19. TCRdb processed the 5' RACE reads anew with MiXCR; each CDR3 protein has one entry. This sample yields 340,000 or so distinct CDR3 sequences, of which under 15% are seen a single time; around a fifth belongs to the top ten. Sequenced input: PBMCs or a T cell subset sorted from them (not recorded which). These receptors were collected from a man younger than 35 who had mild COVID-19 (a few samples of this study predate the infection). Cell type and time point are not known.

This clonotype was counted between two and nine times. The chain joins TRBV20-1 to TRBJ1-6; 10 nucleotides agree with TRBD1. Losses at the gene ends were 6 bases for V and 8 bases for J; bases not matched to a gene: 4. CDR1 is DFQATT, CDR2 SNEGSKA, per germline (reference sequence). CDR3 length equals 13 residues. The CDR3 coding sequence is TGCAGTGCCCCCGGGACAGGGGATTCACCCCTCCACTTT. Encoded protein: CSAPGTGDSPLHF.

This clonotype came up a few times. The chain has TRBV27 and TRBJ2-5; D unresolved. This CDR3 region has 16 residues. The ends were cut back, 5 bases at V and 5 bases at J, with 21 bases in the middle. From germline, CDR1 is MNHEY and CDR2 SMNVEV (reference sequence). The CDR3 protein is CASSPGPLPMSETQYF. CDR3 in DNA: TGTGCCAGCAGTCCCGGACCCCTCCCTATGAGCGAGACCCAGTACTTC.

The chain recombines TRBV5-4 with TRBJ2-7, with 12 bases matching TRBD1. CDR3 length: 15 amino acids. The germline CDR1 and CDR2 sequences are SGHNT and YYREEE (reference sequence). The V and J ends lost 4 bases and 7 bases, in that order; junction bases with no gene match: 9. The CDR3 is CASSRGGQGAREQYV. CDR3 nucleotides: TGTGCCAGCAGCCGGGGGGGACAGGGGGCGCGGGAGCAGTACGTC.

The chain recombines TRBV7-3 with TRBJ2-3; D gene unclear. Trimming cost V 4 bases and J 0 bases, with 14 bases left between them. Germline lookup yields CDR1 SGHTA and CDR2 FQGTGA. This CDR3 contains 16 residues. CDR3 in DNA: TGTGCCAGCAGCTCCGGGTCCTCCCGCAGCACAGATACGCAGTATTTT. As protein: CASSSGSSRSTDTQYF. The full variable domain, its missing parts supplied by reference TRBV7-3 and TRBJ2-3, is GAGVSQTPSNKVTEKGKYVELRCDPISGHTALYWYRQSLGQGPEFLIYFQGTGAADDSGLPNDRFFAVRPEGSVSTLKIQRTERGDSAVYLCASSSGSSRSTDTQYFGPGTRLTVL.

At least ten counts were recorded for this clonotype. The V gene is TRBV19, the J gene TRBJ2-7; 7 nucleotides agree with TRBD1. V gave up 6 bases and J gave up 4 bases; unmatched junction bases: 6. Germline lookup yields CDR1 LNHDA and CDR2 SQIVND (reference sequence). The CDR3 contains 13 residues. Written as DNA, the CDR3 is TGTGCCAGTAGCAACAGGGGCGGATACGAGCAGTACTTC. Amino acid sequence: CASSNRGGYEQYF.

This clonotype was seen at least ten times. The chain couples TRBV7-9 to TRBJ2-2; possible D gene TRBD2, 6 bases. CDR3 size: 13 residues. In germline, CDR1 is SEHNR, CDR2 FQNEAQ (reference sequence). V lost 4 bases to trimming and J lost 6 bases, with 9 bases between them. CDR3 nucleotides: TGTGCCAGCAGCTACGGGACTCCCGGGGAGCTGTTTTTT. This translates into CASSYGTPGELFF.

There are many counts of this clonotype. The rearrangement links TRBV30 to TRBJ1-2, with D unresolved. The CDR3 has 13 residues. Germline V gives CDR1 GTSNPN, CDR2 SVGIG (reference sequence). V gave up 7 bases and J gave up 8 bases, with 20 bases separating them. In DNA, the CDR3 is TGTGCCTCGCCCGCAGGCAGAAGGAGGGGCTACACCTTC. The encoded protein is CASPAGRRRGYTF.

This clonotype was counted between two and nine times. J is TRBJ2-7 and V is TRBV27; 7 positions match TRBD1. The germline V gene has CDR1 MNHEY and CDR2 SMNVEV (reference sequence). J lost 3 bases, V lost 6 bases, and 14 bases had no gene match. The CDR3 runs 16 residues. The CDR3 DNA sequence: TGTGCCAGCAGCAGTCCCAGGGGGTTGGGTTTCTACGAGCAGTACTTC. Translating it yields CASSSPRGLGFYEQYF.

J is TRBJ2-1 and V is TRBV5-1; no definite D call. V dropped 4 bases and J dropped 1 base, with 12 bases sitting between them. CDR1 SGHRS and CDR2 YFSETQ come from the germline V gene. The CDR3 is 15 residues long. The chain's CDR3 is CASSVVEVSYNEQFF. The CDR3 bases are TGCGCCAGCAGCGTCGTAGAGGTTTCCTACAATGAGCAGTTCTTC.

This chain uses TRBV6-5 with TRBJ2-5; the match to TRBD2 covers 9 bases. Germline V gene data show CDR1 as MNHEY and CDR2 as SVGAGI. With 4 bases clipped from V and 1 base from J, the junction kept 4 bases outside the gene matches. This CDR3 contains 15 residues. CDR3 in amino acids: CASSSAGGTQETQYF. The CDR3 DNA reads TGTGCCAGCAGTTCGGCGGGGGGGACCCAAGAGACCCAGTACTTC.

This clonotype was seen at least ten times. J is TRBJ2-3 and V is TRBV27; perhaps TRBD1 as D (6 bases). Germline V gives CDR1 MNHEY, CDR2 SMNVEV (reference sequence). The V gene lost 8 bases and the J gene lost 2 bases, with 23 bases spanning the gap. The CDR3 covers 17 residues. The CDR3 nucleotides are TGTGCCAGCTTTCCTAGAGGGTGGGGGCCCGACACAGATACGCAGTATTTT. It yields the protein CASFPRGWGPDTDTQYF.

The chain couples TRBV21-1 to TRBJ2-5; the DNA was not compared with TRBD1, the D call given in the table. TRBV21-1 constitutes a pseudogene. The length of the CDR3 is 16 residues. CDR3 DNA: TGTGCCAGCAGCAAAGTCACGGGGCGCGGGGGGGAGACCCAGTACTTC. It specifies CASSKVTGRGGETQYF.

The rearrangement joins TRBV20-1 to TRBJ2-3; a weak D match, TRBD1 (6 bases). The CDR3 runs to 12 residues. CDR1 and CDR2 (germline): DFQATT, SNEGSKA (reference sequence). Here the CDR3 reads CSIQGYPDTQYF. Written as DNA, the CDR3 is TGCAGCATACAGGGTTACCCAGATACGCAGTATTTT.

This clonotype has only a few counts. V and J are TRBV19 and TRBJ2-5; 10 bases match TRBD1. Germline CDR1 LNHDA, CDR2 SQIVND (reference sequence). CDR3 size: 15 residues. The V segment lost 7 bases and the J segment 1 base; nucleotides outside the gene matches: 6. CDR3: CASKRGQGLQETQYF. The CDR3 region has the DNA TGTGCCAGTAAAAGGGGACAGGGGCTCCAAGAGACCCAGTACTTC.

This clonotype was counted only a few times. This chain links TRBV7-6 with TRBJ2-7, with 12 bases identical to TRBD1. The V gene's germline CDR1 is SGHVS and CDR2 FNYEAQ. The CDR3 length is 16 residues. Trimming removed 3 bases from V and 6 bases from J; junction bases left unmatched: 9. The CDR3 DNA is TGTGCCAGCAGCTTGATGACCGGGACAGGGGGCGGCGAGCAGTACTTC. It translates to CASSLMTGTGGGEQYF.

The gene calls are TRBV6-5 and TRBJ2-1; the D is unclear. Germline V lookup: CDR1 MNHEY, CDR2 SVGAGI. The CDR3 covers 14 residues. Between the trimmed V and J ends, which lost 5 bases and 13 bases, there was a span of 21 bases. CDR3 sequence (DNA): TGTGCCAGCAGTCCTAGACCCAACAGCTTCCGACAGTTCTTC. Protein: CASSPRPNSFRQFF.

This clonotype was recorded a few times. CDR3 in amino acids: CASSLFQGAAGELFF. The CDR3 DNA follows: TGTGCCAGCAGCTTATTCCAGGGGGCAGCCGGGGAGCTGTTTTTT. This chain uses TRBV7-2 with TRBJ2-2; 8 bases agree with TRBD1. With 2 bases clipped from V and 6 bases from J, the junction kept 5 bases outside the gene matches. Per the germline V gene, CDR1 is SGHTA and CDR2 is FQGNSA. The CDR3 runs to 15 residues.